The 24 T cell receptor beta chains in this list originate from one sample, sequenced in a study of blood T cell repertoires in COVID-19. TCRdb keeps only in-frame clones here, not all; method: immunoSEQ multiplex PCR. Among roughly 160,000 clones listed, around 87% were seen once. The sequenced material came from peripheral blood. Receptors originate from a woman between 70 and 85 years old with COVID-19, enrolled during active disease.

The chain links TRBV7-2 to TRBJ2-3, with TRBD2 matching 10 bases. The CDR3 extends over 17 amino acids. Trimming cost V 4 bases and J 2 bases; bases outside gene matches: 9. Looked up from germline, CDR1 is SGHTA and CDR2 is FQGNSA. The DNA of the CDR3 is TGTGCCAGCAGCTCATGGGCAGCGGGGGGGACCACAGATACGCAGTATTTT. It yields the protein CASSSWAAGGTTDTQYF.

The V gene is TRBV28, the J gene TRBJ1-5, with a tentative D call TRBD1 (6 bases). Germline CDR1 MDHEN, CDR2 SYDVKM. Trimming took off 6 bases at V and 4 bases at J, with 13 bases between the two ends. The CDR3 runs 14 residues. As DNA, the CDR3 is TGTGCCAGCAGCACGACAGGAGATAATCAGCCCCAGCATTTT. This codes for CASSTTGDNQPQHF. Together with reference TRBV28 and TRBJ1-5, the CDR3 gives the full variable domain: DVKVTQSSRYLVKRTGEKVFLECVQDMDHENMFWYRQDPGLGLRLIYFSYDVKMKEKGDIPEGYSVSREKKERFSLILESASTNQTSMYLCASSTTGDNQPQHFGDGTRLSIL.

In its sample, this clone was seen once. The chain links TRBV19 to TRBJ2-7, with a tentative D call TRBD2 (6 bases). Trimming left V 6 bases short and J 6 bases short, with 15 bases between. The germline CDR1 and CDR2 sequences are LNHDA and SQIVND (reference sequence). The CDR3 spans 13 residues. DNA of the CDR3: TGTGCCAGTAGAGGGCAGGTGGGAGGCGAGCAGTACTTC. It specifies CASRGQVGGEQYF.

J is TRBJ2-7 and V is TRBV18, with 11 bases that match TRBD2. CDR1 and CDR2 (germline): KGHSH, LQKENI. V lost 2 bases to trimming and J lost 4 bases; unmatched junction nucleotides: 4. The CDR3 covers 15 residues. The CDR3: CASSPVAGGLYEQYF. Here the CDR3 DNA reads TGTGCCAGCTCACCAGTAGCGGGGGGGCTTTACGAGCAGTACTTC.

V gene TRBV15 combines with J gene TRBJ1-2; D gene ambiguous. The V end lost 0 bases, the J end lost 7 bases, and 9 bases lay between the germline ends. This CDR3 has 13 residues. Germline V gene lookup returns CDR1 LNHNV and CDR2 YYDKDF (reference sequence). The CDR3, as DNA: TGTGCCACCAGCAGAGATCGACGAGGTGGCTACACCTTC. It translates to CATSRDRRGGYTF.

The V and J genes are TRBV19 and TRBJ1-2; unclear D gene. This CDR3 has 13 residues. Germline V gives CDR1 LNHDA, CDR2 SQIVND (reference sequence). V lost 6 bases and J lost 2, with 10 bases in between. CDR3 amino acids: CASRPDNNYGYTF. In nucleotides, the CDR3 is TGTGCCAGTAGACCCGACAACAACTATGGCTACACCTTC.

The chain joins TRBV5-1 to TRBJ2-5; 10 bases are a match to TRBD1. Looked up from germline, CDR1 is SGHRS and CDR2 is YFSETQ. V shed 3 bases and J 2 bases; nucleotides not matched to a gene: 4. CDR3 length: 15 residues. The CDR3 DNA sequence: TGCGCCAGCAGCTCCCCGGACAGGGGGCAAGAGACCCAGTACTTC. This sequence encodes CASSSPDRGQETQYF.

The chain uses TRBV7-5 and TRBJ1-2; the DNA was not compared with TRBD1, the D call given in the table. TRBV7-5 corresponds to a pseudogene. The CDR3 is 14 amino acids. This CDR3 reads CVRSRTGWVFSYTF. CDR3 sequence (DNA): TGTGTCAGAAGCCGAACAGGTTGGGTTTTTAGCTACACCTTC.

J is TRBJ2-7 and V is TRBV7-3; 9 nucleotides match TRBD2. The CDR3 is 16 amino acids. Germline-derived CDR1 and CDR2 are SGHTA and FQGTGA. J gave up 0 bases and V 2 bases, and 5 bases lay outside the gene matches. The CDR3 protein is CASSLQAGGNSYEQYF. CDR3 DNA sequence: TGTGCCAGCAGCTTACAAGCGGGGGGTAACTCCTACGAGCAGTACTTC.

V usage is TRBV28 and J usage is TRBJ2-2; TRBD1 matches at 11 bases. J gave up 7 bases and V 6 bases, and 7 bases lay outside the gene matches. The CDR3 runs to 15 residues. CDR1 and CDR2 from the germline V gene are MDHEN and SYDVKM. The DNA of the CDR3 is TGTGCCAGCAGCTCCGGGACAGGGGGTTTCGGGGAGCTGTTTTTT. Protein sequence: CASSSGTGGFGELFF.

This clone has only one observation. This chain joins TRBV4-2 and TRBJ2-7, with D perhaps TRBD2 (6 bases). Germline V gives CDR1 LGHNA, CDR2 YNFKEQ. The CDR3 runs to 16 residues. With 0 bases removed from V and 1 base from J, the gap between germline ends came to 13 bases. CDR3 amino acids: CASSQDLYGGSYEQYF. The DNA for the CDR3 is TGTGCCAGCAGCCAAGATCTTTACGGGGGATCCTACGAGCAGTACTTC.

This chain links TRBV29-1 with TRBJ1-2; D might be TRBD1 (5 bases). Trimming cost V 4 bases and J 6 bases, with 12 bases left between them. CDR1 and CDR2 from the germline V gene are SQVTM and ANQGSEA. The CDR3 length is 12 residues. This chain's CDR3 is CSVGGDPDGYTF. The CDR3 DNA reads TGCAGCGTTGGGGGGGACCCCGATGGCTACACCTTC.

This chain uses TRBV6-2 or TRBV6-3 with TRBJ2-4; TRBD2 matches 15 bases. CDR3 size: 16 residues. CDR1 MNHEY and CDR2 SVGEGT come from the germline V gene. V dropped 5 bases and J dropped 10; count of bases not matched to a gene: 9. The CDR3 reads CASSPRTSGGAAIQYF. The DNA of the CDR3 is TGTGCCAGCAGTCCCCGGACTAGCGGGGGGGCGGCGATTCAGTACTTC.

The CDR3 region has the DNA TGTGCCAGCAGCCCCGGACTAGATCACACCGGGGAGCTGTTTTTT. Its translation is CASSPGLDHTGELFF. V usage is TRBV7-9 and J usage is TRBJ2-2; 7 bases line up with TRBD2. CDR1 and CDR2 (germline): SEHNR, FQNEAQ (reference sequence). This CDR3 has 15 amino acids. After removal of 5 bases from V and 3 bases from J, the junction contained 6 bases not matched to a gene. The variable domain in full, completed from reference TRBV7-9 and TRBJ2-2, reads DTGVSQNPRHKITKRGQNVTFRCDPISEHNRLYWYRQTLGQGPEFLTYFQNEAQLEKSRLLSDRFSAERPKGSFSTLEIQRTEQGDSAMYLCASSPGLDHTGELFFGEGSRLTVL.

J is TRBJ2-7 and V is TRBV11-2; no firm D call. V shed 1 base and J shed 3 bases, with 7 bases lying between them. Germline assignment: CDR1 SGHAT and CDR2 FQNNGV. The CDR3 is 13 amino acids. CDR3 amino acids: CASSLVIGYEQYF. As DNA, the CDR3 is TGTGCCAGCAGCTTAGTAATCGGCTACGAGCAGTACTTC.

The V and J genes are TRBV9 and TRBJ1-1; 11 bases agree with TRBD1. Germline values: CDR1 SGDLS, CDR2 YYNGEE. V gave up 4 bases and J gave up 3 bases; unmatched junction bases: 5. The CDR3 runs to 15 residues. In DNA, the CDR3 is TGTGCCAGCAGCTTCGGGACAGGGGGGGACACTGAAGCTTTCTTT. It yields the protein CASSFGTGGDTEAFF.

The V call is TRBV7-9, the J call TRBJ1-2; 11 nucleotides line up with TRBD1. With V trimmed by 0 bases and J by 7 bases, 1 base remained unmatched. This CDR3 contains 14 residues. The germline V gene has CDR1 SEHNR and CDR2 FQNEAQ (reference sequence). The CDR3 reads CASSLAGTGGGYTF. The CDR3 nucleotides read TGTGCCAGCAGCTTAGCCGGGACAGGGGGTGGCTACACCTTC. Filled out from reference TRBV7-9 and TRBJ1-2, the complete variable domain reads DTGVSQNPRHKITKRGQNVTFRCDPISEHNRLYWYRQTLGQGPEFLTYFQNEAQLEKSRLLSDRFSAERPKGSFSTLEIQRTEQGDSAMYLCASSLAGTGGGYTFGSGTRLTVV.

This chain joins TRBV5-1 and TRBJ2-1, with 9 nucleotides matching TRBD2. Looked up from germline, CDR1 is SGHRS and CDR2 is YFSETQ. V lost 3 bases and J lost 0; bases outside the gene matches: 7. The CDR3 covers 17 residues. The CDR3 region has the DNA TGCGCCAGCAGCTCCCAGGGAGCGGGGGGCTCCTACAATGAGCAGTTCTTC. It yields the protein CASSSQGAGGSYNEQFF.

The rearrangement joins TRBV30 to TRBJ2-1, with D possibly being TRBD1 (8 bases). V lost 0 bases to trimming and J lost 9 bases, with 18 bases between them. Per the germline V gene, CDR1 is GTSNPN and CDR2 is SVGIG (reference sequence). This CDR3 is 15 amino acids long. CDR3 sequence: CAWSVAGQVPREQFF. DNA of the CDR3: TGTGCCTGGAGTGTAGCGGGACAGGTCCCGCGTGAGCAGTTCTTC.

The rearrangement links TRBV6-5 to TRBJ2-7; TRBD1 matches at 9 bases. Germline lookup yields CDR1 MNHEY and CDR2 SVGAGI. The CDR3 covers 14 residues. Germline trimming cut 6 bases from V and 6 bases from J; bases unmatched to any gene: 9. Here the CDR3 DNA reads TGTGCCAGCAGAGATTCTGGGACAGGGCGCGAGCAGTACTTC. Translated: CASRDSGTGREQYF.

This clone has only one observation. This chain uses TRBV30 with TRBJ1-2, with 9 bases that match TRBD1. The germline V gene has CDR1 GTSNPN and CDR2 SVGIG (reference sequence). The J segment lost 4 bases and the V segment lost 2 bases, leaving 8 bases of the junction unmatched. The CDR3 length is 15 residues. The CDR3 DNA reads TGTGCCTGGAGTCCTCCCCGGGACAGGGTCTATGGCTACACCTTC. It specifies CAWSPPRDRVYGYTF.

The chain recombines TRBV7-2 with TRBJ1-5; D is possibly TRBD1 (6 bases). This CDR3 comprises 15 residues. The V end was cut by 1 base, the J end by 4 bases, with 11 bases between. CDR1 and CDR2 (germline): SGHTA, FQGNSA. The CDR3 reads CASSLVGGQNQPQHF. Written as DNA, the CDR3 is TGTGCCAGCAGCTTAGTAGGAGGACAGAATCAGCCCCAGCATTTT.

The chain recombines TRBV19 with TRBJ2-2, with 7 bases fitting TRBD1. Germline lookup yields CDR1 LNHDA and CDR2 SQIVND (reference sequence). The CDR3 extends over 16 amino acids. The V gene end was trimmed by 2 bases and the J gene end by 4 bases; junction bases not matched to a gene: 7. CDR3 in DNA: TGTGCCAGTAGTATAACCCTGACAGGGTCCACCGGGGAGCTGTTTTTT. This gives the protein CASSITLTGSTGELFF.

This chain links TRBV14 with TRBJ1-1; 7 nucleotides align to TRBD1. This CDR3 is built from 17 residues. Germline CDR1 reads SGHDN; CDR2 reads FVKESK. Trimming cost V 2 bases and J 0 bases; bases outside gene matches: 9. Here the CDR3 reads CASSQQMTGSLNTEAFF. The CDR3 DNA reads TGTGCCAGCAGCCAACAAATGACAGGGAGCCTGAACACTGAAGCTTTCTTT.